The clone carrying this TCR beta chain was seen only once. Its antigen remains unknown. The PCR employed 60 Vbeta primers together with 13 Jbeta primers. Only in-frame clones appear in the TCRdb table, and some are missing; sequencing was by immunoSEQ multiplex PCR. Of roughly 100,000 clones in the sample, more than 75% were seen once. This specimen belongs to a study of cytomegalovirus exposure and HLA in healthy donors. Findings of the study overall: Later analysis identified several of the most significant clusters that appeared linked to common viral pathogens. Certain sequence variants were highly shared and formed a cluster, and this cluster was likely a sequencing artifact. The authors later found most CMV-associated TCR beta chains appeared HLA-restricted. According to a later analysis, donors in an Asian-associated ancestry cluster reportedly had fewer N-insertions than the approximately 670-donor mean.

V lost 5 bases and J lost 8; bases outside the gene matches: 4. The CDR3 covers 13 residues. Germline-derived CDR1 and CDR2 are MNHNS and SASEGT. The V call is TRBV6-1, the J call TRBJ1-4; 8 bases map to TRBD1. The sequencing sample was made of PBMCs. The TCR comes from a woman aged 45 to 65 in good health and CMV-seropositive. CDR3 bases: TGTGCCAGCAGTTCTCGACAGGGGGAAAAACTGTTTTTT. Residues: CASSSRQGEKLFF.